This T cell receptor (beta chain) was captured by sequencing in a study of blood T cell repertoires in COVID-19. Study-level information: Italy, Spain and the United States were the sources of the convalescent and acute COVID-19 samples.

Authors' data handling: Quantification of nucleated cells was approximated via reference gene primer amplification. Generated by immunoSEQ multiplex PCR, the TCRdb table keeps only in-frame clones and is missing some. V, J and clone size reflect that table, while D and trimming were determined from the DNA. The sample consists of some 320,000 clones, 89% of them appearing once. Germline assignment: CDR1 SGHVS and CDR2 FNYEAQ. The CDR3 loop spans 15 amino acids. The J segment lost 3 bases and the V segment lost 5 bases, leaving 9 bases of the junction unmatched. The sequenced sample consisted of PBMCs or T cells enriched from blood (not recorded which). The V gene is TRBV7-6, the J gene TRBJ1-2; TRBD1 agrees at 7 bases. The sequence came from a man in his fifties or sixties who had recovered from COVID-19. The CDR3 is CASSPRTGDYYGYTF. DNA for the CDR3: TGTGCCAGCAGCCCACGGACAGGAGACTACTATGGCTACACCTTC.